The 29 T cell receptor beta chains below come from one sample, sequenced in a study of T-cell reconstitution after alpha-beta-depleted transplantation in children. Preparing the TCRbeta library involved the use of unique molecular identifiers. MiXCR, applied by TCRdb to the PCR reads, yields one record per CDR3 protein. The repertoire holds 400,000 to 500,000 distinct CDR3 sequences, with under 13% as singletons. The sample consisted of PBMCs from the stem cell graft donor, taken from the stem cell graft. These receptors came from a human donor who donated a stem cell graft to a child with acute myeloid leukemia.

The chain joins TRBV18 to TRBJ2-1; D may be TRBD2 (5 bases). This CDR3 is built from 13 residues. Germline V gene sequence: CDR1 KGHSH, CDR2 LQKENI. V was clipped by 7 bases and J by 3 bases, with 10 bases between them. Written as DNA, the CDR3 is TGTGCCAGCTTTAGCGTGAACTACAATGAGCAGTTCTTC. It specifies CASFSVNYNEQFF.

This clonotype was counted only a few times. V usage is TRBV19 and J usage is TRBJ1-6, with D perhaps TRBD1 (5 bases). CDR1 and CDR2 from the germline V gene are LNHDA and SQIVND (reference sequence). V gave up 6 bases and J gave up 14 bases, with 20 bases separating them. This CDR3 is 14 amino acids long. DNA of the CDR3: TGTGCCAGTAGAAAACCCGGGACCGTCGAGACCCTCCACTTT. It codes for CASRKPGTVETLHF.

This clonotype has only a few counts. The gene calls are TRBV10-2 and TRBJ2-5; 10 nucleotides line up with TRBD2. There are 13 residues in the CDR3. The V gene end was trimmed by 6 bases and the J gene end by 10 bases; junction bases not matched to a gene: 8. The germline V gene has CDR1 WSHSY and CDR2 SAAADI. This CDR3 reads CASSMSTSGVQYF. The CDR3 nucleotides read TGCGCCAGCAGCATGTCTACTAGCGGGGTCCAGTACTTC.

The sample holds many counts of this clonotype. The chain couples TRBV7-9 to TRBJ1-1, with D tentatively TRBD1 (5 bases). Per the germline V gene, CDR1 is SEHNR and CDR2 is FQNEAQ (reference sequence). Trimming removed 1 base from V and 8 bases from J, with 11 bases in between. This CDR3 has 13 amino acids. CDR3 nucleotide sequence: TGTGCCAGCAGCTTAGGAGGGCGGGACGAAGCTTTCTTT. It codes for CASSLGGRDEAFF. Looking up the rest from reference TRBV7-9 and TRBJ1-1 gives the full variable domain: DTGVSQNPRHKITKRGQNVTFRCDPISEHNRLYWYRQTLGQGPEFLTYFQNEAQLEKSRLLSDRFSAERPKGSFSTLEIQRTEQGDSAMYLCASSLGGRDEAFFGQGTRLTVV.

In this sample, this clonotype turned up many times. The chain is built from TRBV6-5 and TRBJ1-2, with a tentative D call TRBD1 (6 bases). The CDR3 extends over 14 amino acids. V was clipped by 3 bases and J by 4 bases, with 12 bases between them. Germline V lookup: CDR1 MNHEY, CDR2 SVGAGI. The CDR3 nucleotides are TGTGCCAGCAGTTATGGGGGGCCTGGCTATGGCTACACCTTC. Its translation: CASSYGGPGYGYTF.

The table lists this clonotype with a few counts. The V and J genes are TRBV12-3 or TRBV12-4 and TRBJ2-6; unclear D gene. The CDR3 sequence is 17 residues long. V gave up 7 bases and J gave up 0 bases, with 16 bases separating them. For the CDR3, the DNA is TGTGCCAGCACTCTCGACACTTATACCTCTGGGGCCAACGTCCTGACTTTC. Translation: CASTLDTYTSGANVLTF.

The rearrangement uses TRBV11-1 and TRBJ2-7, with 12 bases identical to TRBD1. Germline lookup yields CDR1 SGHAT and CDR2 FQDESV (reference sequence). The CDR3 contains 18 residues. The ends lost 4 bases at V and 4 bases at J; junction bases unmatched: 14. CDR3 protein: CASSSSPGDRGQWYEQYF. The CDR3 nucleotides are TGTGCCAGCAGCTCCAGCCCTGGGGACAGGGGGCAGTGGTACGAGCAGTACTTC.

V is TRBV6-1 and J is TRBJ2-1; TRBD2 matches at 8 bases. The CDR3 has 15 amino acids. CDR1 MNHNS and CDR2 SASEGT come from the germline V gene. V lost 6 bases, J lost 2 bases, and 6 bases stayed unmatched. This CDR3 reads CASRGAGLAYNEQFF. CDR3 in DNA: TGTGCCAGCAGAGGAGCGGGACTAGCCTACAATGAGCAGTTCTTC.

The J gene is TRBJ2-7, the V gene TRBV12-1; TRBD1, the table's D call, was not compared with the DNA. TRBV12-1 is an annotated pseudogene. The CDR3 totals 15 residues. Here the CDR3 reads CASSLGTAFSYEQYF. The CDR3 DNA reads TGTGCCAGCAGCTTAGGGACAGCCTTTTCCTACGAGCAGTACTTC.

This chain connects TRBV5-1 to TRBJ2-1; TRBD2 agrees at 9 bases. This CDR3 comprises 17 residues. J gave up 7 bases and V 1 base, and 12 bases lay outside the gene matches. Germline CDR1 reads SGHRS; CDR2 reads YFSETQ. The CDR3 DNA reads as TGCGCCAGCAGCTTGCTTCAAGGCGGGGGGGCCTGGAATGAGCAGTTCTTC. Its protein is CASSLLQGGGAWNEQFF.

The chain employs TRBV14 and TRBJ1-2; the D gene is possibly TRBD1 (5 bases). Germline CDR1 is SGHDN and CDR2 is FVKESK. V lost 0 bases and J lost 8, with 10 bases in between. This CDR3 is 13 amino acids long. CDR3 coding DNA: TGTGCCAGCAGCCAAGAAAGAAGGGGAGGCTACACCTTC. The encoded protein is CASSQERRGGYTF.

This clonotype was found a few times. The rearrangement links TRBV7-2 to TRBJ2-3, with D possibly being TRBD1 (6 bases). The ends were cut back, 3 bases at V and 0 bases at J, with 10 bases in the middle. CDR3 length: 15 amino acids. CDR1 and CDR2 from the germline V gene are SGHTA and FQGNSA. DNA for the CDR3: TGTGCCAGCAGCTTTGGGACAACTAGCACAGATACGCAGTATTTT. It is translated as CASSFGTTSTDTQYF. The full variable domain, completed using reference TRBV7-2 and TRBJ2-3, is GAGVSQSPSNKVTEKGKDVELRCDPISGHTALYWYRQSLGQGLEFLIYFQGNSAPDKSGLPSDRFSAERTGGSVSTLTIQRTQQEDSAVYLCASSFGTTSTDTQYFGPGTRLTVL.

In this sample, this clonotype turned up a few times. The chain is built from TRBV4-1 and TRBJ2-7; D gene uncertain. The CDR3 is 15 amino acids. CDR1 and CDR2 (germline): MGHRA, YSYEKL. V lost 2 bases to trimming and J lost 1 base, with 12 bases between them. The CDR3, as DNA: TGCGCCAGCAGCCAAACTCTTTCCTGGTCCTACGAGCAGTACGTC. This gives the protein CASSQTLSWSYEQYV.

This clonotype was detected only a few times. The chain links TRBV12-3 or TRBV12-4 to TRBJ1-2; D might be TRBD1 (6 bases). Trimming took 7 bases from V and 2 from J, leaving 8 bases between them. This CDR3 has 12 amino acids. The CDR3: CASTGGNYGYTF. In nucleotides, the CDR3 is TGTGCCAGCACGGGGGGCAACTATGGCTACACCTTC.

This rearrangement joins TRBV6-2 or TRBV6-3 to TRBJ2-5; D not resolved. The length of the CDR3 is 13 residues. Germline V gene data show CDR1 as MNHEY and CDR2 as SVGEGT. V was cut by 2 bases and J by 5 bases, with 9 bases left in between. In DNA, the CDR3 is TGTGCCAGCAGTTACCCTCAGTGGGAGACCCAGTACTTC. Protein sequence: CASSYPQWETQYF.

The chain links TRBV29-1 to TRBJ1-1; TRBD1 aligns across 11 bases. V shed 0 bases, J shed 4 bases, and the junction held 13 bases outside the gene matches. The CDR3 covers 18 residues. In germline, CDR1 is SQVTM, CDR2 ANQGSEA. The CDR3 DNA follows: TGCAGCGTTGAAGATCCTTTTGGACAGGGGGCGCCGGGCACTGAAGCTTTCTTT. It yields the protein CSVEDPFGQGAPGTEAFF.

This clonotype has just a few counts. The V gene is TRBV5-1, the J gene TRBJ2-3; 7 bases fit TRBD2. Germline V gives CDR1 SGHRS, CDR2 YFSETQ. V lost 4 bases, J lost 6 bases, and 8 bases stayed unmatched. The CDR3 extends over 14 amino acids. The CDR3, as DNA: TGCGCCAGCAGCGGGACTACGATAAGGGATACGCAGTATTTT. This sequence encodes CASSGTTIRDTQYF.

The gene calls are TRBV4-1 and TRBJ1-5, with 8 positions matching TRBD1. CDR3 length equals 16 residues. Germline CDR1 reads MGHRA; CDR2 reads YSYEKL. V shed 1 base and J 6 bases; nucleotides not matched to a gene: 8. The CDR3 DNA follows: TGCGCCAGCAGCCAAGCTTGGAGACAGGGGCTTCAGCCCCAGCATTTT. This sequence encodes CASSQAWRQGLQPQHF.

To note about this clonotype: The junction and the germline gene differ at one end; a read error may be behind it. This chain links TRBV5-6 with TRBJ2-3, with 7 bases that match TRBD2. Germline V gene sequence: CDR1 SGHDT, CDR2 YYEEEE. The CDR3 consists of 11 residues. CDR3 protein: CASSLAGGLDF. The CDR3 nucleotides read TGTGCCAGCAGCTTGGCGGGAGGCCTTGATTTT.

There are a few counts of this clonotype. V gene TRBV15 combines with J gene TRBJ2-3; TRBD2 matches at 16 bases. The V gene end was trimmed by 4 bases and the J gene end by 6 bases; junction bases not matched to a gene: 13. This CDR3 is built from 19 residues. From germline, CDR1 is LNHNV and CDR2 YYDKDF (reference sequence). The DNA for the CDR3 is TGTGCCACCAGCATTCCCGGGACTAGCGGGAGGGCCTGGTCGGATACGCAGTATTTT. Translating it yields CATSIPGTSGRAWSDTQYF.

This chain joins TRBV7-2 and TRBJ2-5; 9 bases map to TRBD2. This CDR3 has 15 amino acids. V lost 5 bases, J lost 5 bases, and 9 bases stayed unmatched. Germline loops: CDR1 SGHTA, CDR2 FQGNSA. The CDR3 here is CASSPTSGRWETQYF. DNA of the CDR3: TGTGCCAGCAGCCCAACTAGCGGGCGCTGGGAGACCCAGTACTTC.

Many counts were recorded for this clonotype. V usage is TRBV10-1 and J usage is TRBJ2-2; maybe TRBD2 (5 bases). V was pared by 6 bases and J by 10 bases, with 18 bases between. This CDR3 is built from 14 residues. The germline CDR1 and CDR2 sequences are WNHNN and SYGVQD (reference sequence). In nucleotides, the CDR3 is TGCGCCAGCAGCGAGGCGGGCCCCTCCGAGGAGCTGTTTTTT. This sequence encodes CASSEAGPSEELFF.

This clonotype was observed at least ten times. This chain connects TRBV7-2 to TRBJ1-5, with unresolved D. CDR3 length equals 12 residues. The germline V and J ends were trimmed by 5 bases and 3 bases, with 5 bases remaining between them. Germline CDR1 is SGHTA and CDR2 is FQGNSA. DNA for the CDR3: TGTGCCAGCAGCCAACCCAATCAGCCCCAGCATTTT. Amino acid sequence: CASSQPNQPQHF.

The rearrangement uses TRBV10-3 and TRBJ2-5; D ambiguous. CDR1 ENHRY and CDR2 SYGVKD come from the germline V gene. V dropped 4 bases and J dropped 5 bases, with 20 bases sitting between them. This CDR3 has 16 amino acids. CDR3 residues: CAISAESVPGEETQYF. The CDR3 bases are TGTGCCATCAGTGCTGAGAGTGTTCCGGGCGAGGAGACCCAGTACTTC.

The CDR3 region is CASSEEPGQGASQPQHF. CDR3 bases: TGTGCCAGCAGCGAAGAACCCGGACAGGGGGCGAGTCAGCCCCAGCATTTT. This sequence joins TRBV27 and TRBJ1-5; 11 bases are shared with TRBD1. CDR1 and CDR2 (germline): MNHEY, SMNVEV (reference sequence). The CDR3 loop spans 17 amino acids. The trim removed 6 bases at V and 6 bases at J, leaving 13 bases unmatched.

In this sample, this clonotype turned up a few times. The chain joins TRBV20-1 to TRBJ1-4; TRBD1 agrees at 10 bases. Germline V lookup: CDR1 DFQATT, CDR2 SNEGSKA (reference sequence). The V and J ends lost 2 bases and 7 bases, in that order; junction bases with no gene match: 7. The CDR3 contains 15 residues. The CDR3 nucleotides are TGCAGTGCTAGAAAGCCGGGACAGGGGACTGAAAAACTGTTTTTT. This sequence encodes CSARKPGQGTEKLFF.

The gene calls are TRBV6-5 and TRBJ2-5; D remains unclear. The V gene's germline CDR1 is MNHEY and CDR2 SVGAGI. V dropped 0 bases and J dropped 4 bases, with 6 bases sitting between them. This CDR3 comprises 13 residues. CDR3 loop: CASSYSVAETQYF. The CDR3 DNA is TGTGCCAGCAGTTACTCGGTCGCAGAGACCCAGTACTTC.

This chain connects TRBV29-1 to TRBJ2-1; perhaps TRBD1 as D (5 bases). The CDR3 totals 13 residues. V lost 4 bases and J 9 bases, leaving 16 bases between the germline ends. The germline V gene has CDR1 SQVTM and CDR2 ANQGSEA. The DNA of the CDR3 is TGCAGCGTTGGTCTTACCCGACAGAGTGAGCAGTTCTTC. This translates into CSVGLTRQSEQFF.

This clonotype was detected a few times. As DNA, the CDR3 is TGTGCCAGCAGCCGACTAGCGGACAAAAACATTCAGTACTTC. The encoded protein is CASSRLADKNIQYF. This rearrangement joins TRBV5-6 to TRBJ2-4; 9 bases are a match to TRBD2. The V gene's germline CDR1 is SGHDT and CDR2 YYEEEE. The junction had 2 bases not matched to a gene; V was cut back by 4 bases and J by 3 bases. The CDR3 spans 14 residues.